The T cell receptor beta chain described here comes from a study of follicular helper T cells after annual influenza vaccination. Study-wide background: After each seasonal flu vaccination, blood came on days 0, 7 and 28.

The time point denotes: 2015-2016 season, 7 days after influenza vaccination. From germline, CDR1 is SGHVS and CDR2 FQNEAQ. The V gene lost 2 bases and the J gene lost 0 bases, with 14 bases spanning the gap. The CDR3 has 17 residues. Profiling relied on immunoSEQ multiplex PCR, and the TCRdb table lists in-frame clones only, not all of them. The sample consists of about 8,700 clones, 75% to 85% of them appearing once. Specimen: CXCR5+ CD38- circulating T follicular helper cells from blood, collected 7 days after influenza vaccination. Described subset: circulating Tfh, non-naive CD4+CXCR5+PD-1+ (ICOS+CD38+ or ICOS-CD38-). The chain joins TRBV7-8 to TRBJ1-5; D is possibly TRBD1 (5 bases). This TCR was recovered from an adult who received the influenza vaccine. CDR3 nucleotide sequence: TGTGCCAGCAGCTTAAGTTTTGGGGGTTATAGCAATCAGCCCCAGCATTTT. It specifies CASSLSFGGYSNQPQHF.